The 4 T cell receptor beta chains below all came from one sample that was sequenced in a study of T cell responses to AZD1222 COVID-19 vaccine. Assay: immunoSEQ multiplex PCR; the TCRdb copy retains only in-frame clones and omits some. Found here are about 150,000 clones, around 90% of them singletons; the top ten hold about 19%. The sample was peripheral blood, taken on day 0 of AZD1222 vaccination. These receptors were taken from an adult in good health.

This clone has only one observation. The chain links TRBV4-2 to TRBJ1-2, with TRBD1 matching over 9 bases. Germline assignment: CDR1 LGHNA and CDR2 YNFKEQ. This CDR3 spans 15 amino acids. V lost 0 bases to trimming and J lost 8 bases; unmatched junction nucleotides: 7. CDR3 loop: CASSQERGQGIGYTF. DNA for the CDR3: TGTGCCAGCAGCCAAGAAAGGGGACAGGGAATAGGCTACACCTTC.

This clone was seen a single time. This rearrangement joins TRBV10-1 to TRBJ1-4; 7 positions match TRBD1. Germline V gives CDR1 WNHNN, CDR2 SYGVQD (reference sequence). The CDR3 sequence is 20 residues long. J gave up 1 base and V 6 bases, and 20 bases lay outside the gene matches. In DNA form, the CDR3 reads TGCGCCAGCAGCCGAGACAGGGAACGAAGATTCAAGGGAACTAATGAAAAACTGTTTTTT. This gives the protein CASSRDRERRFKGTNEKLFF.

For this clone: One end of the junction does not line up with germline, which may come from a read error. V and J are TRBV2 and TRBJ1-5; D gene unclear. CDR1 is SNHLY, CDR2 FYNNEI, per germline. The CDR3 totals 13 residues. CDR3 amino acids: CASREELHQPQHF. The DNA of the CDR3 is TGTGCCAGCAGAGAAGAGCTTCATCAGCCCCAGCATTTT.

This rearrangement joins TRBV19 to TRBJ1-5, with D possibly TRBD1 on 5 matching bases. The V gene lost 3 bases and the J gene lost 6 bases, with 15 bases spanning the gap. CDR1 and CDR2 from the germline V gene are LNHDA and SQIVND (reference sequence). The CDR3 runs 15 residues. In nucleotides, the CDR3 is TGTGCCAGTAGTATTAGTGGCGGGGCGTTTCAGCCCCAGCATTTT. The encoded protein is CASSISGGAFQPQHF.